This TCR beta chain was sequenced for a study of CD8+ T cells in alopecia areata. Treatment in this sample: oral pan-JAK inhibitor, 5-10 mg twice daily. The V gene's germline CDR1 is LGHNA and CDR2 YSLEER. V lost 4 bases, J lost 3 bases, and 4 bases stayed unmatched. The CDR3 loop spans 14 amino acids. Extracted RNA was reverse transcribed into cDNA, the sequencing template. TCRdb keeps only in-frame clones here, not all; method: immunoSEQ multiplex PCR. Here the sample spans 75,000 to 80,000 clones, roughly 66% being singletons. The chain recombines TRBV4-3 with TRBJ2-7; 9 bases are a match to TRBD1. The source of this sequence is a human donor with alopecia areata. Sequencing used CD8+ T cells sorted from blood, obtained at week 24, from a patient treated with tofacitinib. The chain's CDR3 is CASSPGTGHYEQYF. CDR3 DNA sequence: TGCGCCAGCAGCCCCGGGACAGGGCACTACGAGCAGTACTTC.